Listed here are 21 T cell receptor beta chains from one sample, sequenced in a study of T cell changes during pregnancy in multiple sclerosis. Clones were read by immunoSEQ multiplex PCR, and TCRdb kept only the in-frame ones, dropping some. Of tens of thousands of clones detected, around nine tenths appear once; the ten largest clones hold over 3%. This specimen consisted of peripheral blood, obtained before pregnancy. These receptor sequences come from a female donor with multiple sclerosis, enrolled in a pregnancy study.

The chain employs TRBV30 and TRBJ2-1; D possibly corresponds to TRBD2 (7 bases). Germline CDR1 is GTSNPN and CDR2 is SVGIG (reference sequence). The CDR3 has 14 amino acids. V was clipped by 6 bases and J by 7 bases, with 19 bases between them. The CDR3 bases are TGTGCCTGTGAGGGAGGGGGAATGGAGAATGAGCAGTTCTTC. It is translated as CACEGGGMENEQFF. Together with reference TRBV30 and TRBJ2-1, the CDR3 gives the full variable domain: SQTIHQWPATLVQPVGSPLSLECTVEGTSNPNLYWYRQAAGRGLQLLFYSVGIGQISSEVPQNLSASRPQDRQFILSSKKLLLSDSGFYLCACEGGGMENEQFFGPGTRLTVL.

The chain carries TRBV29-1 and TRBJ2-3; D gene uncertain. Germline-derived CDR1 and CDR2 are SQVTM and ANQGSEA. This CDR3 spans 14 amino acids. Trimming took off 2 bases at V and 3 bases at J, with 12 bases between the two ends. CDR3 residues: CSVEIYYRTDTQYF. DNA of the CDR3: TGCAGCGTTGAAATATACTATCGGACAGATACGCAGTATTTT.

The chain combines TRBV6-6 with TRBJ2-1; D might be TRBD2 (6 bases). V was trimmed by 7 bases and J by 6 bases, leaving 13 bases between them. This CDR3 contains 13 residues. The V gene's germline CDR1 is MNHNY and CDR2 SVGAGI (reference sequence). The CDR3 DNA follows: TGTGCCAGCACACCCGGCGGGGCCAATGAGCAGTTCTTC. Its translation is CASTPGGANEQFF.

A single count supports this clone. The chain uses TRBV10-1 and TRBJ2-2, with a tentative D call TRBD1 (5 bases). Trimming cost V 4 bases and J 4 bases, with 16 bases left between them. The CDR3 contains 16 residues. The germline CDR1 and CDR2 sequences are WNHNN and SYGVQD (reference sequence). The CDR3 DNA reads TGCGCCAGCAGTGGCCCGACAGCCCGAAGCACCGGGGAGCTGTTTTTT. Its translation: CASSGPTARSTGELFF.

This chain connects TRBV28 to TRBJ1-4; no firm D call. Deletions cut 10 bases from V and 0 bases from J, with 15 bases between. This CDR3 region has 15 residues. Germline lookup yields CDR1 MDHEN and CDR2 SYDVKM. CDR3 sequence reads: CATLHSRATNEKLFF. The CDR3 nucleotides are TGTGCCACGCTCCATAGCCGGGCAACTAATGAAAAACTGTTTTTT.

In nucleotides, the CDR3 is TGTGCCAGCAGTTACTCCCGGGAATCACCTAGGAATGAGCAGTTCTTC. Translated, it gives CASSYSRESPRNEQFF. J is TRBJ2-1 and V is TRBV6-6; possibly TRBD2 for D (5 bases). V was trimmed by 0 bases and J by 7 bases, leaving 16 bases between them. This CDR3 comprises 16 residues. Germline V gives CDR1 MNHNY, CDR2 SVGAGI (reference sequence).

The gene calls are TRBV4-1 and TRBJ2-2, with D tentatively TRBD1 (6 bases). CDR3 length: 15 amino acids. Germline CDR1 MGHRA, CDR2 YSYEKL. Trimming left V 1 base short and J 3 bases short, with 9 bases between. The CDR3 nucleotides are TGCGCCAGCAGCCAAGGGCCAGGGGACACCGGGGAGCTGTTTTTT. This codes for CASSQGPGDTGELFF.

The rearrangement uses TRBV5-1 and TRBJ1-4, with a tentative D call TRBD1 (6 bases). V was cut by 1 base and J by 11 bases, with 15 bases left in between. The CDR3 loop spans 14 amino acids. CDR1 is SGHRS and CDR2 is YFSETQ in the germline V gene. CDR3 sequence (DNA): TGCGCCAGCAGCTTGCAGGGGACCGATGTTAAACTGTTTTTT. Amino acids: CASSLQGTDVKLFF.

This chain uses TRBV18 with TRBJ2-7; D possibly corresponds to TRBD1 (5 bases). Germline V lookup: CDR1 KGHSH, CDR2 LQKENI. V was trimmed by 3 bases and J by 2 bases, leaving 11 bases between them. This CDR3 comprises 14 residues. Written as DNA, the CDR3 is TGTGCCAGCTCACCGTCAGGACATACCTACGAGCAGTACTTC. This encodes CASSPSGHTYEQYF.

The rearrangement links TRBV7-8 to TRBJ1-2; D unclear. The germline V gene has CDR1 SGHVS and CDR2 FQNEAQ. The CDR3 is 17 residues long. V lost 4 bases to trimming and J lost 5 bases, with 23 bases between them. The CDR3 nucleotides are TGTGCCAGCAGCTCCGGAGGGTCCCCCGACATTGTTTATGGCTACACCTTC. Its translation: CASSSGGSPDIVYGYTF.

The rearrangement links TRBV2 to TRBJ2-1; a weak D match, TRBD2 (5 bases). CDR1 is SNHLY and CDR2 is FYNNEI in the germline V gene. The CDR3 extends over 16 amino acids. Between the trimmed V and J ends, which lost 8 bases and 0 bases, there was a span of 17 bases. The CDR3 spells CASGSFKRSSYNEQFF. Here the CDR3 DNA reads TGTGCCAGCGGTTCCTTTAAGCGGAGCTCCTACAATGAGCAGTTCTTC.

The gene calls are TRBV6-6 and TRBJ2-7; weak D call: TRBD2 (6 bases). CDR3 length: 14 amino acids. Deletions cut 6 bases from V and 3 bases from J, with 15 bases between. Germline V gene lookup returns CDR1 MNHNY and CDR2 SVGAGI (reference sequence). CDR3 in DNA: TGTGCCAGCAGCTGGGTAACCGGGAGCTACGAGCAGTACTTC. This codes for CASSWVTGSYEQYF.

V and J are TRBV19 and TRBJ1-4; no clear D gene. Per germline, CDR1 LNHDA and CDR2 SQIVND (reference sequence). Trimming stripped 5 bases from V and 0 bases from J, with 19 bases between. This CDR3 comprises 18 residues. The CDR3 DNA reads TGTGCCAGTAGTCAAACCTTACTAATCCCTGCAACTAATGAAAAACTGTTTTTT. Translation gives CASSQTLLIPATNEKLFF.

The CDR3: CASSLVVGTSGLEQYF. CDR3 sequence (DNA): TGTGCCAGCAGCTTAGTGGTGGGGACTAGTGGTTTGGAGCAGTACTTC. This chain uses TRBV7-2 with TRBJ2-7; 8 bases align to TRBD2. The V gene's germline CDR1 is SGHTA and CDR2 FQGNSA. There are 16 residues in the CDR3. V trimming: 1 base; J trimming: 7 bases; junction bases outside the gene matches: 12.

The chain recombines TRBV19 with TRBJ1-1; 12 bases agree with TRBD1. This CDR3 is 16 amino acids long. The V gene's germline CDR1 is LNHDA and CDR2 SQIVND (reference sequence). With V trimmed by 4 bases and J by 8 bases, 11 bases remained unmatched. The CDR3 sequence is CASSTYTGTGGEEAFF. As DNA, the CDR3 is TGTGCCAGTAGTACCTACACCGGGACAGGGGGCGAGGAAGCTTTCTTT.

The CDR3 sequence: CASSLEGGRYEQYF. Here the CDR3 DNA reads TGCGCCAGCAGCTTGGAGGGTGGGAGGTACGAGCAGTACTTC. J is TRBJ2-7 and V is TRBV5-1; D perhaps matches TRBD2 (6 bases). The CDR3 sequence is 14 residues long. The V gene lost 0 bases and the J gene lost 4 bases, with 11 bases spanning the gap. Germline V gene sequence: CDR1 SGHRS, CDR2 YFSETQ.

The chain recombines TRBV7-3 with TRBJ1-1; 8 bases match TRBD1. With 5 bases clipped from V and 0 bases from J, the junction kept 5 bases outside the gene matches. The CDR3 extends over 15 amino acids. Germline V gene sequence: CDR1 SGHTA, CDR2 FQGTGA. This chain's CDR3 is CASSLTGVLNTEAFF. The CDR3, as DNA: TGTGCCAGCAGCCTGACAGGGGTATTGAACACTGAAGCTTTCTTT.

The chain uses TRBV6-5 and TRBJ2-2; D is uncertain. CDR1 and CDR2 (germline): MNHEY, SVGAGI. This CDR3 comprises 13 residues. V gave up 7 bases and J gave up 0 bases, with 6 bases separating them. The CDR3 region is CASTPTNTGELFF. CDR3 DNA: TGTGCCAGCACCCCTACGAACACCGGGGAGCTGTTTTTT.

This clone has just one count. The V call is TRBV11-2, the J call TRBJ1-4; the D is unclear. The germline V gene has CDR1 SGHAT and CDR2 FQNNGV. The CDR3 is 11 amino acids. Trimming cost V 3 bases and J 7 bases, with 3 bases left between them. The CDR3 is CASSLAEKLFF. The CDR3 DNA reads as TGTGCCAGCAGCTTGGCTGAAAAACTGTTTTTT.

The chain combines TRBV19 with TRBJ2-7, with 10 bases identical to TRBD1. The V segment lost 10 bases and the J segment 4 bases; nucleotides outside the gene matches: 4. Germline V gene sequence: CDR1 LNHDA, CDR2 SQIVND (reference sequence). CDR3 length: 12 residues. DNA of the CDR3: TGTGCCACCTCGGGACAGGGGTACGAGCAGTACTTC. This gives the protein CATSGQGYEQYF.

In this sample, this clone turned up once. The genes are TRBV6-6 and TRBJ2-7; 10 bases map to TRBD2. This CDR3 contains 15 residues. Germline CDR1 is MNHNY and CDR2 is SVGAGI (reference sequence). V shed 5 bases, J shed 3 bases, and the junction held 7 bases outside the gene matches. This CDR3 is CASSGTSERYYEQYF. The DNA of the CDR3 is TGTGCCAGCAGTGGGACTAGCGAAAGGTACTACGAGCAGTACTTC.